Shown below are 11 T cell receptor beta chains from a single sample sequenced in a study of cytomegalovirus exposure and HLA in healthy donors. A multiplex PCR was run with 60 Vbeta primers and 13 Jbeta primers. TCRdb's table, derived via immunoSEQ multiplex PCR, lists solely in-frame clones and lacks some. The sample carries about 120,000 clones, 75% to 85% recorded once. Material: PBMCs. These receptors originate from a man between 40 and 49 years old in good health and CMV-seronegative.

V usage is TRBV28 and J usage is TRBJ1-1; D is unresolved. V was shortened by 3 bases and J by 4 bases, with 15 bases between the two germline ends. This CDR3 comprises 15 residues. Germline V gene sequence: CDR1 MDHEN, CDR2 SYDVKM. CDR3 protein: CASSFSTAGFTEAFF. DNA for the CDR3: TGTGCCAGCAGTTTTTCAACTGCGGGTTTCACTGAAGCTTTCTTT.

The V gene is TRBV6-5, the J gene TRBJ1-2; 7 bases agree with TRBD1. The germline V gene has CDR1 MNHEY and CDR2 SVGAGI. The CDR3 is 14 residues long. V was clipped by 6 bases and J by 7 bases; unmatched bases: 11. Here the CDR3 DNA reads TGTGCCAGCAGGCTACTAGACAGGGCGGGTGGCTACACCTTC. This gives the protein CASRLLDRAGGYTF.

The V gene is TRBV4-1, the J gene TRBJ1-3; no reliable D call. The CDR3 spans 15 residues. V lost 0 bases, J lost 3 bases, and 9 bases lay in between. Germline CDR1 and CDR2: MGHRA and YSYEKL. DNA for the CDR3: TGCGCCAGCAGCCAAGATAACGCCAGTGGAAACACCATATATTTT. Encoded protein: CASSQDNASGNTIYF.

This CDR3 is CASRRGGYEQYF. The CDR3, as DNA: TGTGCCAGCAGAAGGGGTGGCTACGAGCAGTACTTC. The chain carries TRBV28 and TRBJ2-7, with D tentatively TRBD1 (5 bases). Trimming shortened V by 6 bases and J by 3 bases, and 9 bases separated the two germline ends. Germline V gives CDR1 MDHEN, CDR2 SYDVKM. This CDR3 has 12 residues.

This clone was detected only a few times. The rearrangement links TRBV4-3 to TRBJ1-3; D ambiguous. V shed 1 base and J shed 0 bases, with 7 bases lying between them. The V gene's germline CDR1 is LGHNA and CDR2 YSLEER. The CDR3 is 15 amino acids. CDR3 amino acids: CASSQAQNSGNTIYF. CDR3 in DNA: TGCGCCAGCAGCCAAGCACAGAACTCTGGAAACACCATATATTTT.

The chain uses TRBV5-1 and TRBJ2-5; 8 bases fit TRBD1. Germline CDR1 SGHRS, CDR2 YFSETQ. V lost 4 bases and J lost 5; bases outside the gene matches: 7. This CDR3 region has 14 residues. CDR3 nucleotide sequence: TGCGCCAGCAGCAGGGCAGGGGGCGACGAGACCCAGTACTTC. It yields the protein CASSRAGGDETQYF. The whole variable domain, remainder taken from reference TRBV5-1 and TRBJ2-5, is KAGVTQTPRYLIKTRGQQVTLSCSPISGHRSVSWYQQTPGQGLQFLFEYFSETQRNKGNFPGRFSGRQFSNSRSEMNVSTLELGDSALYLCASSRAGGDETQYFGPGTRLLVL.

This sequence joins TRBV28 and TRBJ1-1; D gene ambiguous. Germline values: CDR1 MDHEN, CDR2 SYDVKM. V was pared by 1 base and J by 6 bases, with 9 bases between. CDR3 length: 13 amino acids. The CDR3 sequence is CASSLSGWAEAFF. Written as DNA, the CDR3 is TGTGCCAGCAGTTTATCGGGGTGGGCTGAAGCTTTCTTT.

The gene calls are TRBV19 and TRBJ2-7; TRBD1 agrees at 7 bases. This CDR3 spans 15 amino acids. Trimming took 2 bases from V and 2 from J; bases not matched to a gene: 6. Looked up from germline, CDR1 is LNHDA and CDR2 is SQIVND (reference sequence). This chain's CDR3 is CASSINAGTAYEQYF. The CDR3 bases are TGTGCCAGTAGTATAAATGCAGGGACAGCCTACGAGCAGTACTTC.

The chain joins TRBV27 to TRBJ2-1; 8 bases fit TRBD2. CDR1 MNHEY and CDR2 SMNVEV come from the germline V gene (reference sequence). V lost 6 bases, J lost 7 bases, and 14 bases stayed unmatched. CDR3 length equals 16 residues. CDR3 sequence (DNA): TGTGCCAGCAGAAGAATAGCGGGGTTAAGAATAAATGAGCAGTTCTTC. Amino acid sequence: CASRRIAGLRINEQFF.

The gene calls are TRBV5-1 and TRBJ2-7, with unresolved D. CDR1 and CDR2 from the germline V gene are SGHRS and YFSETQ. The CDR3 has 17 amino acids. The ends were cut back, 4 bases at V and 0 bases at J, with 20 bases in the middle. The CDR3 nucleotides are TGCGCCAGCAGCAGGAGTCGACCCGGATGGATCTCCTACGAGCAGTACTTC. It is translated as CASSRSRPGWISYEQYF.

This clone was observed a handful of times. The chain is built from TRBV2 and TRBJ1-2; D may be TRBD1 (6 bases). The CDR3 covers 14 residues. Trimming removed 2 bases from V and 3 bases from J, with 10 bases in between. CDR1 is SNHLY, CDR2 FYNNEI, per germline. CDR3 bases: TGTGCCAGCAGTGAAACAGGGACCCACTATGGCTACACCTTC. This encodes CASSETGTHYGYTF.